This entry features one TCR beta chain sequence. This record comes from a study of blood T cell repertoires in COVID-19. The table came from immunoSEQ multiplex PCR; TCRdb's copy has only in-frame clones and leaves some out. This sample has 250,000 to 350,000 clones, with approximately 90% found just once. Trimming cost V 4 bases and J 5 bases; bases outside gene matches: 10. CDR3 length: 15 amino acids. Germline V gene sequence: CDR1 KGHSH, CDR2 LQKENI. The clonotype originates from a woman aged 18-35 years who had recovered from COVID-19. The chain is built from TRBV18 and TRBJ2-7; 8 nucleotides match TRBD1. The sequenced sample consisted of PBMCs or T cells enriched from blood (not recorded which). The CDR3 sequence: CASSLQGAGTHEQYF. DNA for the CDR3: TGTGCCAGCTCACTCCAGGGGGCTGGGACCCACGAGCAGTACTTC. Full variable domain (missing parts from reference TRBV18 and TRBJ2-7): NAGVMQNPRHLVRRRGQEARLRCSPMKGHSHVYWYRQLPEEGLKFMVYLQKENIIDESGMPKERFSAEFPKEGPSILRIQQVVRGDSAAYFCASSLQGAGTHEQYFGPGTRLTVT.